This TCR beta chain comes out of a study of identical twins. TCRdb reprocessed the 5' RACE reads via MiXCR and lists one record per CDR3 protein. The data show 250,000 to 350,000 distinct CDR3 sequences, with more than 6.5% seen just once and approximately 2% held by the top ten. With V trimmed by 6 bases and J by 5 bases, 9 bases remained unmatched. The CDR3 totals 15 residues. This clonotype was seen at least ten times. These data are also associated with another study on yellow fever vaccine responses in identical twins.

The sample consisted of memory (CD45RO+) T cells sorted from blood. The chain links TRBV12-3 or TRBV12-4 to TRBJ1-5, with 8 bases identical to TRBD1. This clonotype was obtained from a young woman in good health. CDR3 region: CASRYTGGWDQPQHF. For the CDR3, the DNA is TGTGCCAGCAGGTACACAGGGGGATGGGATCAGCCCCAGCATTTT.